This TCR beta chain appears in the sequencing data of a study of blood T cell repertoires in COVID-19. Overall study: Specimens from acute and convalescent COVID-19 originated in the United States, Italy and Spain. Nucleic acid was either cDNA or gDNA, and it came from T cells, B-cell-depleted T cells, or PBMCs.

V was pared by 3 bases and J by 2 bases, with 6 bases of the junction left unmatched. Germline CDR1 KGHSH, CDR2 LQKENI. CDR3 length equals 16 residues. Enrolment of Seattle patients took place during active infection, and they were followed longitudinally. The authors' processing: Using reference gene primer amplification, nucleated cell counts were estimated. The protocol was immunoSEQ multiplex PCR, while the TCRdb copy is restricted to in-frame clones and leaves out a portion. V and J calls and clone size come straight from that table; D and trimming were deduced from the DNA. In the table there are about 160,000 clones, approximately 90% of which are singletons.

V is TRBV18 and J is TRBJ1-2; 10 positions match TRBD1. Material for sequencing was peripheral blood. This clonotype originated in a woman in her 70s with COVID-19, enrolled during active disease. CDR3 in amino acids: CASSPASGQGNYGYTF. In DNA form, the CDR3 reads TGTGCCAGCTCACCCGCCTCGGGACAGGGGAACTATGGCTACACCTTC.